The 9 T cell receptor beta chains reported below all come from one sample, sequenced in a study of blood T cell repertoires in COVID-19. Measured with immunoSEQ multiplex PCR; TCRdb has only the in-frame clones, and not every one. The sample records fewer than 450,000 clones, 87% being singletons. Sequenced: peripheral blood. All receptors derive from a woman aged 45-60 years with COVID-19, enrolled during active disease.

The chain joins TRBV2 to TRBJ1-1; perhaps TRBD1 as D (5 bases). Trimming took 7 bases from V and 3 from J, leaving 9 bases between them. The germline V gene encodes CDR1 SNHLY and CDR2 FYNNEI. The CDR3 spans 12 residues. CDR3: CASTQGYTEAFF. The DNA of the CDR3 is TGTGCCAGCACCCAGGGTTACACTGAAGCTTTCTTT.

The V call is TRBV2, the J call TRBJ2-5; 7 bases match TRBD2. The trim removed 6 bases at V and 5 bases at J, leaving 12 bases unmatched. Germline CDR1 is SNHLY and CDR2 is FYNNEI. CDR3 size: 15 residues. The CDR3 region has the DNA TGTGCCAGCAGCCGAAACCGGGAGGTGTGGGAGACCCAGTACTTC. Encoded protein: CASSRNREVWETQYF.

The J gene is TRBJ2-7, the V gene TRBV19, with 7 nucleotides matching TRBD1. This CDR3 spans 15 amino acids. CDR1 LNHDA and CDR2 SQIVND come from the germline V gene (reference sequence). The V gene end was trimmed by 8 bases and the J gene end by 3 bases; junction bases not matched to a gene: 13. CDR3 sequence (DNA): TGTGCCAGTGCCTCTCTGGACAGGAGCATCTACGAGCAGTACTTC. Encoded protein: CASASLDRSIYEQYF.

The chain joins TRBV6-6 to TRBJ1-3; 11 nucleotides agree with TRBD1. V lost 2 bases to trimming and J lost 4 bases; unmatched junction nucleotides: 1. CDR3 size: 15 residues. Germline CDR1 reads MNHNY; CDR2 reads SVGAGI (reference sequence). CDR3 in DNA: TGTGCCAGCAGTTACGGACAGGGGGCAGGAAACACCATATATTTT. It specifies CASSYGQGAGNTIYF.

The CDR3 region has the DNA TGTGCCAGTAGTCTGGGGCTAGCGGGAGGGCCCTTCAGTGAGCAGTTCTTC. Its translation is CASSLGLAGGPFSEQFF. The chain joins TRBV19 to TRBJ2-1, with 12 bases lining up with TRBD2. V trimming: 5 bases; J trimming: 9 bases; junction bases outside the gene matches: 14. Per the germline V gene, CDR1 is LNHDA and CDR2 is SQIVND (reference sequence). CDR3 length: 17 amino acids.

This sequence joins TRBV3-1 (or the pseudogene TRBV3-2) and TRBJ2-3; 8 bases align to TRBD1. CDR3 length: 19 residues. Per the germline V gene, CDR1 is LGHDT and CDR2 is YNNKEL (reference sequence). After removal of 0 bases from V and 1 base from J, the junction contained 12 bases not matched to a gene. The CDR3 spells CASSQDAHQQGERTDTQYF. Written as DNA, the CDR3 is TGTGCCAGCAGCCAAGACGCCCACCAACAGGGGGAGCGCACAGATACGCAGTATTTT.

The chain is built from TRBV24-1 and TRBJ1-2; D is possibly TRBD1 (5 bases). CDR3 size: 12 residues. V was clipped by 4 bases and J by 8 bases, with 10 bases between them. The V gene's germline CDR1 is KGHDR and CDR2 SFDVKD. The CDR3 loop is CATSESGWGYTF. DNA of the CDR3: TGTGCCACCAGTGAGTCAGGGTGGGGCTACACCTTC.

In this sample, this clone turned up once. The chain uses TRBV6-9 and TRBJ2-7; D might be TRBD1 (6 bases). CDR3 length: 16 amino acids. Trimming stripped 0 bases from V and 2 bases from J, with 14 bases between. Germline CDR1 and CDR2: MNHGY and SVAAGI. The CDR3 loop reads CASSYSGTHRPYEQYF. The CDR3 bases are TGTGCCAGCAGTTATTCCGGGACACACCGCCCCTACGAGCAGTACTTC.

The rearrangement uses TRBV30 and TRBJ2-7; TRBD2 is a possible D gene (6 bases). The CDR3 runs to 11 residues. Germline values: CDR1 GTSNPN, CDR2 SVGIG (reference sequence). Deletions cut 5 bases from V and 7 bases from J, with 12 bases between. CDR3 coding DNA: TGTGCCTGGCGGCAGGCGGGGGAGCAGTACTTC. Translation: CAWRQAGEQYF.